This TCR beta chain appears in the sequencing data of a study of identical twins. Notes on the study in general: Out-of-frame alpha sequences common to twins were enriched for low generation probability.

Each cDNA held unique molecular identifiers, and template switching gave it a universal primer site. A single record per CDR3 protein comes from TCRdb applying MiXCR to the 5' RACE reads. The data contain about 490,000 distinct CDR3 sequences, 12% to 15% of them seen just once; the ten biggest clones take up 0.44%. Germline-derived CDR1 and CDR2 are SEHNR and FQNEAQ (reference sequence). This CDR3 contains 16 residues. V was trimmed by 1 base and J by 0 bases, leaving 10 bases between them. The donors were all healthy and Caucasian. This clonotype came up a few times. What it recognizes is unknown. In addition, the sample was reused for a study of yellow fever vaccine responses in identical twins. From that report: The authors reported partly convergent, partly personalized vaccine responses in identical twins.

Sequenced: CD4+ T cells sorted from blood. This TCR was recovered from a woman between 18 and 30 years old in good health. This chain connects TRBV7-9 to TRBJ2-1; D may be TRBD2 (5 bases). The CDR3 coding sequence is TGTGCCAGCAGCTTAGAGAAGCGGATCTCCTACAATGAGCAGTTCTTC. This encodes CASSLEKRISYNEQFF.